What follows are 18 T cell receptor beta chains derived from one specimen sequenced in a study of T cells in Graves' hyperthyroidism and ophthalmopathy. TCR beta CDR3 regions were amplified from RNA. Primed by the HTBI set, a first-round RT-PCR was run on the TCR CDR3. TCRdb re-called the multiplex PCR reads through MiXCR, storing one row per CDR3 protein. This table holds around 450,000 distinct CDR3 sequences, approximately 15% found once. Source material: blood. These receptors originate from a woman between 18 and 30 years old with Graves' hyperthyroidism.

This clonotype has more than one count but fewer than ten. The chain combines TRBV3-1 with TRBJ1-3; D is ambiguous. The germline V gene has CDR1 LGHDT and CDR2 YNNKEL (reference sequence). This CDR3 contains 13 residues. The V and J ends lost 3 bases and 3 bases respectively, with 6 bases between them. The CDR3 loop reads CASSQVYGNTIYF. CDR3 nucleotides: TGTGCCAGCAGCCAGGTTTATGGAAACACCATATATTTT.

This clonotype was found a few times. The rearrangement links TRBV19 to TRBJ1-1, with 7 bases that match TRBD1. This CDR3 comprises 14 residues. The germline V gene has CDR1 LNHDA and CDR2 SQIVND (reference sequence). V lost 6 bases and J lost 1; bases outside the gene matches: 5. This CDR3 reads CASSRTGPNTEAFF. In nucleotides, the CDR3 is TGTGCCAGTAGCAGGACAGGACCGAACACTGAAGCTTTCTTT.

CDR3 sequence (DNA): TGTGCCAGCTCACCGTACCTAACAGGAGGAGAAGAGACCCAGTACTTC. Encoded protein: CASSPYLTGGEETQYF. The chain employs TRBV18 and TRBJ2-5; TRBD1 or TRBD2 may be the D gene (5 bases each). The CDR3 runs to 16 residues. V lost 3 bases to trimming and J lost 3 bases, with 17 bases between them. Germline assignment: CDR1 KGHSH and CDR2 LQKENI.

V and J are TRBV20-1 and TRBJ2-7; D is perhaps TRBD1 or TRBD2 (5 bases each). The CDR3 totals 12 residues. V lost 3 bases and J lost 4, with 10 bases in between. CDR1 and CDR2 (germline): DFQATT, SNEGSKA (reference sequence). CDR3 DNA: TGCAGTGCTAGCCAGGGAGAGTACGAGCAGTACTTC. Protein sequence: CSASQGEYEQYF.

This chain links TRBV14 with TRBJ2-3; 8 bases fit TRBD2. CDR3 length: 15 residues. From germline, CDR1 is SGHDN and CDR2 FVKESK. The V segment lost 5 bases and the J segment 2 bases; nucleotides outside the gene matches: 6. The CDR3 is CASSDGRAVTDTQYF. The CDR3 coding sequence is TGTGCCAGCAGCGACGGGAGGGCCGTCACAGATACGCAGTATTTT.

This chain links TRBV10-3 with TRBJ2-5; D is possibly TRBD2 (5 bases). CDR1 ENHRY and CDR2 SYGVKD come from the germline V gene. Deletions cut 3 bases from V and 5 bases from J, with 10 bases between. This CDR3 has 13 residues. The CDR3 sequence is CAISDAGVETQYF. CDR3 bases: TGTGCCATCAGTGATGCGGGCGTGGAGACCCAGTACTTC.

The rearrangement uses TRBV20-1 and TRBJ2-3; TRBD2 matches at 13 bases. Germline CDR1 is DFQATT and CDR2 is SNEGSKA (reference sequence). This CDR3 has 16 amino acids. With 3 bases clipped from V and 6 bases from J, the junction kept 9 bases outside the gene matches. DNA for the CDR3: TGCAGTGCTAGCTTCGGACTAGCGGGGGCCCAGGATACGCAGTATTTT. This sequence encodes CSASFGLAGAQDTQYF.

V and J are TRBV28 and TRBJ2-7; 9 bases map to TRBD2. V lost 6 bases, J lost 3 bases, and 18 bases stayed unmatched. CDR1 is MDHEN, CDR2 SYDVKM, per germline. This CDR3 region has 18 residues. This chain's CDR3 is CASSPNGPASGDDYEQYF. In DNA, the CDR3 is TGTGCCAGCAGCCCGAACGGCCCCGCTAGCGGGGATGACTACGAGCAGTACTTC.

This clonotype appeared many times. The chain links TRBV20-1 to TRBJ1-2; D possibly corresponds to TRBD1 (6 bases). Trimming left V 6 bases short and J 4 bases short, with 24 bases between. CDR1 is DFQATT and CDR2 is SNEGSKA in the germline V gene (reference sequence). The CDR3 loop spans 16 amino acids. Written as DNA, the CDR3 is TGCAGTGCCAGTAACGCGAGGGCTACAGGGCTCTATGGCTACACCTTC. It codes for CSASNARATGLYGYTF.

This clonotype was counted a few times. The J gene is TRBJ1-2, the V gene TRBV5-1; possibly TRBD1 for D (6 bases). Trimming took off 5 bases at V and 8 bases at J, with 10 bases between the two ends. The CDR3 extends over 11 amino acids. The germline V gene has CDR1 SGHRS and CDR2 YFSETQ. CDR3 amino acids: CASREGQGYTF. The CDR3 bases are TGCGCCAGCAGGGAAGGACAGGGCTACACCTTC.

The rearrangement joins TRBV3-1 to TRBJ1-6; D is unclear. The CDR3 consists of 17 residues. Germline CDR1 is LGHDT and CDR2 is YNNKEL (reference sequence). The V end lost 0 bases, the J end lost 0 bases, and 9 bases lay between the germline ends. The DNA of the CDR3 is TGTGCCAGCAGCCAAGATCCGGCCAGCTCCTATAATTCACCCCTCCACTTT. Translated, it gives CASSQDPASSYNSPLHF.

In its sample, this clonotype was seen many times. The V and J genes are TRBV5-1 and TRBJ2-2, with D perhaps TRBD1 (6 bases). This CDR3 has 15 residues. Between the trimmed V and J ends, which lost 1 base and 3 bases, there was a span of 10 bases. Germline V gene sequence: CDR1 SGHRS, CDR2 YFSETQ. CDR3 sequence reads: CASSLNRAYTGELFF. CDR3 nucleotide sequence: TGCGCCAGCAGCTTGAACAGGGCTTACACCGGGGAGCTGTTTTTT.

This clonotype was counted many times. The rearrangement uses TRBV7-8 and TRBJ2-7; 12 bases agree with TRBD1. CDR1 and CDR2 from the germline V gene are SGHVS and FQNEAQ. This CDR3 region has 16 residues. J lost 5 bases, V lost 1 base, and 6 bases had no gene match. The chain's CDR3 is CASSLVTGTGGHEQYF. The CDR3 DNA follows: TGTGCCAGCAGCTTAGTAACCGGGACAGGGGGCCACGAGCAGTACTTC.

As DNA, the CDR3 is TGTGCCAGCAGTGGACGAGCGGGACGTTTCCTCCACTTT. It translates to CASSGRAGRFLHF. The chain has TRBV27 and TRBJ1-6; D might be TRBD1 (5 bases). In germline, CDR1 is MNHEY, CDR2 SMNVEV (reference sequence). The CDR3 is 13 amino acids. The ends were cut back, 5 bases at V and 15 bases at J, with 17 bases in the middle.

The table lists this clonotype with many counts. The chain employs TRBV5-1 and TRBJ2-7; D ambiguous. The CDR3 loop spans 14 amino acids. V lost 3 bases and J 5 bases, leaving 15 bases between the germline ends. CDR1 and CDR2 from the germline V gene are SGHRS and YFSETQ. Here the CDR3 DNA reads TGCGCCAGCAGCTCCTCTAACCGGCACGACGAGCAGTACTTC. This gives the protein CASSSSNRHDEQYF.

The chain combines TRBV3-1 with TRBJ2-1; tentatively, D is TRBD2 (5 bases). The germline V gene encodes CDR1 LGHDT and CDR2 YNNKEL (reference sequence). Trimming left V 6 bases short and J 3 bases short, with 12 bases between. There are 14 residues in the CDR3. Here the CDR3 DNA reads TGTGCCAGCAGTCCCGCCCGGGACTACAATGAGCAGTTCTTC. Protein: CASSPARDYNEQFF.

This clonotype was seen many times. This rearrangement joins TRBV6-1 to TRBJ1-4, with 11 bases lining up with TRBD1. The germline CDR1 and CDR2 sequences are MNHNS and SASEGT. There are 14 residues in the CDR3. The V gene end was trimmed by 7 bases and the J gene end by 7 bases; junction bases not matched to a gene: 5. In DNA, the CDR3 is TGTGCCAGCAACGGACAGGGGGCAGTTGAAAAACTGTTTTTT. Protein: CASNGQGAVEKLFF.

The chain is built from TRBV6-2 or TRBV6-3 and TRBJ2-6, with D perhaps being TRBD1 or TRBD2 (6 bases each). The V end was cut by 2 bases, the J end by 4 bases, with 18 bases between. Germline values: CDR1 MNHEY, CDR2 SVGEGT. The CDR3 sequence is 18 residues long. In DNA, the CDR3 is TGTGCCAGCAGTTACGAGTACGGGGGCTCTTCCGGGGCCAACGTCCTGACTTTC. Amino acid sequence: CASSYEYGGSSGANVLTF.